This TCR beta chain was recorded in a study of CD8 T cells in ankylosing spondylitis. Whole-study results and caveats: Clones linked to disease, bearing a CD8+ phenotype, were relatively rare in peripheral blood.

This clonotype has a handful of counts. The antigen is not known. V lost 6 bases and J lost 2; bases outside the gene matches: 15. Germline CDR1 is SQVTM and CDR2 is ANQGSEA. CDR3 size: 18 residues. TCRdb called the 5' RACE reads again in MiXCR, with one record for every CDR3 protein. The table has about 160,000 distinct CDR3 sequences, 9.5% to 10% seen once. The sample taken for sequencing was blood, either unsorted or a sorted T cell fraction (not recorded which). This sequence was found in a female donor with ankylosing spondylitis or in good health (not recorded which). The chain joins TRBV29-1 to TRBJ2-3; TRBD2 matches 12 bases. CDR3 in DNA: TGCAGCGTCCCCTACTATCTAGCGGGAGGGGGGGCCACAGATACGCAGTATTTT. Amino acid sequence: CSVPYYLAGGGATDTQYF.